This passage covers 25 T cell receptor beta chains from one sample sequenced in a study of Graves' ophthalmopathy and Graves' hyperthyroidism. For repertoire sequencing, the TCR beta CDR3 regions were amplified from RNA transcripts. Amplification began with first-round RT-PCR using HTBI primers, then second-round multiplex PCR was performed. Each CDR3 protein gets one entry after TCRdb re-called the multiplex PCR reads with MiXCR. Counted here are about 600,000 distinct CDR3 sequences, under 40% occurring once; the ten biggest clones make up less than 4.5%. The sample taken for sequencing was peripheral blood or thyroid tissue (not recorded which). Receptor source: an adult man with Graves' hyperthyroidism.

Only one count was recorded for this clonotype. A much larger clone is a single base away; this may be a read error. The V call is TRBV10-3, the J call TRBJ2-7; 7 bases align to TRBD2. V was pared by 8 bases and J by 7 bases, with 20 bases of the junction left unmatched. The CDR3 totals 16 residues. Germline V lookup: CDR1 ENHRY, CDR2 SYGVKD. Here the CDR3 reads CAICGKGGRDDGEQYF. The DNA for the CDR3 is TGTGCCATCTGTGGAAAGGGAGGGAGGGACGACGGGGAGCAGTACTTC.

This chain uses TRBV19 with TRBJ2-2; D call uncertain. The CDR3 extends over 15 amino acids. The germline V gene has CDR1 LNHDA and CDR2 SQIVND (reference sequence). The CDR3 loop reads CARVSTAANTGELFF. The CDR3, as DNA: TGTGCTAGAGTATCGACTGCCGCGAACACCGGGGAGCTGTTTTTT.

This clonotype was counted at least ten times. CDR3 region: CASSLSRGSSYEQYF. In DNA, the CDR3 is TGTGCCAGCAGCTTATCTCGGGGAAGCTCCTACGAGCAGTACTTC. J is TRBJ2-7 and V is TRBV7-3, with a possible D match to TRBD2 (5 bases). Trimming stripped 2 bases from V and 0 bases from J, with 11 bases between. This CDR3 has 15 residues. CDR1 is SGHTA and CDR2 is FQGTGA in the germline V gene.

V usage is TRBV6-6 and J usage is TRBJ1-1, with D possibly TRBD1 on 5 matching bases. V shed 7 bases and J shed 3 bases, with 18 bases lying between them. The CDR3 covers 15 residues. Germline V gene sequence: CDR1 MNHNY, CDR2 SVGAGI (reference sequence). CDR3 residues: CASKDTGSEDTEAFF. The CDR3 nucleotides read TGTGCCAGCAAGGACACGGGGTCCGAAGACACTGAAGCTTTCTTT.

In its sample, this clonotype was seen once. A read error is likely, as this CDR3 ends without the conserved phenylalanine or tryptophan. Because the CDR3's place on the DNA is in doubt, the DNA is left out and the CDR3 is given as listed by TCRdb. The gene calls are TRBV7-8 and TRBJ2-5. Germline V gene lookup returns CDR1 SGHVS and CDR2 FQNEAQ. The CDR3 contains 13 residues when both ends are counted. Here the CDR3 reads CASSLSGDGVEYI.

Note on this clonotype: A read error may be the cause here, since a much bigger clone is one base away. The chain recombines TRBV7-8 with TRBJ2-7; 9 positions agree with TRBD2. The CDR3 covers 16 residues. The V gene end was trimmed by 8 bases and the J gene end by 0 bases; junction bases not matched to a gene: 11. Germline V gene sequence: CDR1 SGHVS, CDR2 FQNEAQ. The CDR3 DNA is TGTGCCAGCTCCCTCCGAAAAGCGGGGGGCTCCTACGAGCAGTACTTC. Protein sequence: CASSLRKAGGSYEQYF.

This clonotype was observed many times. The chain recombines TRBV12-3 or TRBV12-4 with TRBJ2-5; D is ambiguous. This CDR3 contains 11 residues. V lost 5 bases and J lost 4, with 5 bases in between. CDR3 sequence reads: CASSVLETQYF. The CDR3 DNA reads TGTGCCAGCAGTGTTTTAGAGACCCAGTACTTC.

This clonotype was seen more than once but under ten times. This chain uses TRBV20-1 with TRBJ1-5; D is possibly TRBD1 (5 bases). This CDR3 is built from 14 residues. Germline values: CDR1 DFQATT, CDR2 SNEGSKA (reference sequence). Trimming took off 0 bases at V and 4 bases at J, with 10 bases between the two ends. The CDR3 bases are TGCAGTGCTAGAGAACAGGTCCTGAATCAGCCCCAGCATTTT. Translating gives CSAREQVLNQPQHF.

This clonotype was seen at least ten times. The chain combines TRBV10-3 with TRBJ1-2; tentative D call: TRBD1 (6 bases). Trimming left V 2 bases short and J 2 bases short, with 9 bases between. Per germline, CDR1 ENHRY and CDR2 SYGVKD. This CDR3 contains 14 residues. This chain's CDR3 is CAISEGQQNYGYTF. The CDR3 coding sequence is TGTGCCATCAGTGAGGGACAGCAGAACTATGGCTACACCTTC.

The J gene is TRBJ2-5, the V gene TRBV2; D is perhaps TRBD2 (5 bases). Trimming removed 8 bases from V and 3 bases from J, with 19 bases in between. This CDR3 has 15 residues. The germline V gene has CDR1 SNHLY and CDR2 FYNNEI. CDR3: CASSPLDFPEETQYF. CDR3 bases: TGTGCCAGCTCACCTCTGGACTTTCCTGAAGAGACCCAGTACTTC.

The table lists this clonotype with many counts. This sequence joins TRBV4-1 and TRBJ1-1; 7 bases match TRBD1. CDR1 is MGHRA, CDR2 YSYEKL, per germline. The trim removed 6 bases at V and 1 base at J, leaving 8 bases unmatched. The CDR3 extends over 15 amino acids. The CDR3 DNA reads TGCGCCAGCAGACATTTGACAGGGACGAACACTGAAGCTTTCTTT. Amino acid sequence: CASRHLTGTNTEAFF.

This clonotype was found many times. This rearrangement joins TRBV20-1 to TRBJ1-5; no firm D call. This CDR3 is built from 15 residues. The germline V and J ends were trimmed by 0 bases and 6 bases, with 15 bases remaining between them. Germline assignment: CDR1 DFQATT and CDR2 SNEGSKA (reference sequence). CDR3: CSARDAYEVGQPQHF. CDR3 DNA: TGCAGTGCTAGAGATGCTTATGAAGTCGGTCAGCCCCAGCATTTT.

This clonotype was seen just once. This chain uses TRBV12-3 or TRBV12-4 with TRBJ1-5; perhaps TRBD1 as D (5 bases). The J call may be incorrect, as the DNA end agrees better with TRBJ2-3. This CDR3 spans 13 amino acids. This chain's CDR3 is CASSWGQADTQYF. The DNA for the CDR3 is TGTGCCAGCAGTTGGGGCCAGGCAGATACGCAGTATTTT.

The chain links TRBV10-3 to TRBJ1-2; D is perhaps TRBD1 (5 bases). Trimming shortened V by 6 bases and J by 2 bases, and 16 bases separated the two germline ends. The germline gives CDR1 ENHRY, CDR2 SYGVKD. The CDR3 contains 15 residues. CDR3 bases: TGTGCCATCAGCCCCCTGGGGACGGAGAACTATGGCTACACCTTC. Its protein is CAISPLGTENYGYTF.

Details on this clonotype: Here the CDR3 omits its conserved ending phenylalanine or tryptophan, so a read error is the likely source. This chain connects TRBV5-1 to TRBJ2-7, with 7 bases fitting TRBD1. V trimming: 0 bases; J trimming: 0 bases; junction bases outside the gene matches: 12. The CDR3 covers 18 residues. Germline CDR1 reads SGHRS; CDR2 reads YFSETQ. The CDR3 is CASSLGMDRTGPSYEQYL. DNA of the CDR3: TGCGCCAGCAGCTTGGGGATGGACCGGACAGGCCCCTCCTACGAGCAGTACCTC.

This clonotype was counted many times. The rearrangement joins TRBV6-6 to TRBJ1-4; a weak D match, TRBD1 (5 bases). Germline loops: CDR1 MNHNY, CDR2 SVGAGI (reference sequence). The length of the CDR3 is 13 residues. Trimming took 2 bases from V and 7 from J, leaving 8 bases between them. The CDR3 loop is CASSYDGGEKLFF. In DNA, the CDR3 is TGTGCCAGCAGTTACGATGGGGGTGAAAAACTGTTTTTT.

The chain joins TRBV10-3 to TRBJ2-6; D gene uncertain. Trimming took off 4 bases at V and 16 bases at J, with 5 bases between the two ends. The germline V gene has CDR1 ENHRY and CDR2 SYGVKD. CDR3 length: 9 residues. CDR3 protein: CAISGRLTF. The DNA of the CDR3 is TGTGCCATCAGTGGGCGACTGACTTTC.

As for this clonotype: One junction end disagrees with the germline gene, perhaps due to a read error. The gene calls are TRBV15 and TRBJ1-2; D is unresolved. Per germline, CDR1 LNHNV and CDR2 YYDKDF (reference sequence). The CDR3 spans 15 residues. This CDR3 reads CATSRDQQRPYGHTF. As DNA, the CDR3 is TGTGCCACCAGCAGAGATCAACAGAGACCTTATGGCCACACCTTC.

This clonotype was seen repeatedly, ten times or more. This chain connects TRBV2 to TRBJ2-5, with 8 bases lining up with TRBD1. V lost 4 bases, J lost 5 bases, and 9 bases stayed unmatched. Germline V CDR1 and CDR2: SNHLY, FYNNEI. This CDR3 is 15 amino acids long. For the CDR3, the DNA is TGTGCCAGCAGTGGAGGCAGGGGGCGATGGGAGACCCAGTACTTC. This codes for CASSGGRGRWETQYF.

This clonotype was seen only a few times. The V call is TRBV19, the J call TRBJ1-1, with D perhaps matching TRBD1 (6 bases). There are 14 residues in the CDR3. Deletions cut 7 bases from V and 1 base from J, with 13 bases between. Germline assignment: CDR1 LNHDA and CDR2 SQIVND (reference sequence). CDR3 nucleotide sequence: TGTGCCAGTATTAAGGGGGGGAAGAACACTGAAGCTTTCTTT. Protein sequence: CASIKGGKNTEAFF.

This clonotype showed up many times. The J gene is TRBJ1-4, the V gene TRBV11-2, with 8 bases fitting TRBD1. Germline CDR1 SGHAT, CDR2 FQNNGV. V lost 6 bases, J lost 6 bases, and 6 bases stayed unmatched. The CDR3 is 14 amino acids. The DNA of the CDR3 is TGTGCCAGCAGGAATCCGACAGGGGATGAAAAACTGTTTTTT. Amino acids: CASRNPTGDEKLFF.

Details on this clonotype: The junction does not match germline at one end; this may be a read error. The gene calls are TRBV30 and TRBJ1-1; D ambiguous. The CDR3 is made up of 15 amino acids. CDR1 and CDR2 from the germline V gene are GTSNPN and SVGIG (reference sequence). The chain's CDR3 is CVWSVRGPMNTEAFF. In DNA form, the CDR3 reads TGTGTCTGGAGTGTACGCGGGCCCATGAACACTGAAGCTTTCTTT.

This clonotype has ten or more counts. The genes are TRBV24-1 and TRBJ1-1; D is perhaps TRBD1 (5 bases). Trimming shortened V by 7 bases and J by 5 bases, and 13 bases separated the two germline ends. CDR1 KGHDR and CDR2 SFDVKD come from the germline V gene. The CDR3 totals 13 residues. The CDR3 region has the DNA TGTGCCACCAGAGGTAGGGGCGGAACTGAAGCTTTCTTT. The encoded protein is CATRGRGGTEAFF.

The V and J genes are TRBV29-1 and TRBJ1-1; 9 bases match TRBD1. The germline V gene encodes CDR1 SQVTM and CDR2 ANQGSEA. Losses at the gene ends were 6 bases for V and 2 bases for J; bases not matched to a gene: 7. This CDR3 is 14 amino acids long. The CDR3, as DNA: TGCAGCGTCGTGGGGACAGGGATCAACACTGAAGCTTTCTTT. Protein product: CSVVGTGINTEAFF.

This clonotype was observed a single time. The J gene is TRBJ1-2, the V gene TRBV29-1; TRBD1 matches at 8 bases. Germline values: CDR1 SQVTM, CDR2 ANQGSEA. Trimming took 4 bases from V and 6 from J; bases not matched to a gene: 4. The CDR3 is 12 residues long. CDR3 sequence (DNA): TGCAGCGTTGGGACAGGGCTGGATGGCTACACCTTC. It yields the protein CSVGTGLDGYTF.